This entry concerns a single T cell receptor beta chain. Its antigen remains unknown. Unique molecular identifiers were built into the TCR beta cDNA libraries. The source material, about 0.95 to 11 million T cells, gave rise to roughly 0.5 million cDNA molecules. MiXCR was run by TCRdb on the PCR reads, yielding one entry per CDR3 protein. The sample lists around 400,000 distinct CDR3 sequences, about a third occurring once. This sample is part of a study of post-analysis software for immune sequencing data. Overall study: Both relapsing-remitting and secondary progressive multiple sclerosis featured among the disease courses, as did progressive-relapsing multiple sclerosis.

V was pared by 0 bases and J by 5 bases, with 10 bases between. The CDR3 is made up of 14 amino acids. CDR1 MNHEY and CDR2 SVGAGI come from the germline V gene. Study outcomes and limitations: Normalized Chao1 diversity was significantly lower in multiple sclerosis patients than in controls. In patients, TRBV5-6, TRBV5-1 and TRBV20-1 belonged to five or six TRBV segments found more frequently than in controls. Samples made in the same batch grouped tightly together by F measure.

The sequenced sample consisted of blood. The chain employs TRBV6-5 and TRBJ1-2; D unresolved. The receptor's source is a girl aged 10-17 years with multiple sclerosis. The CDR3 DNA follows: TGTGCCAGCAGTTACTCGAGGGCAGGATATGGCTACACCTTC. Its protein is CASSYSRAGYGYTF.